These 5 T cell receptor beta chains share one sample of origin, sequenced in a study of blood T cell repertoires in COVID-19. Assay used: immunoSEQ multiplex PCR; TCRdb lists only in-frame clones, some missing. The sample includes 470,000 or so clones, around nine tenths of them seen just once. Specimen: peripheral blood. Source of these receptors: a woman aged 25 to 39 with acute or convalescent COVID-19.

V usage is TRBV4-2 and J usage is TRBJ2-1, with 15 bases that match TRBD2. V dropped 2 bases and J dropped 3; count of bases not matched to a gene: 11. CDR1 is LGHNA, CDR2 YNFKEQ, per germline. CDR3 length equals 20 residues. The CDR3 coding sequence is TGTGCCAGCAGCCAATCCTCTGGGGGACTAGCGGGGGGTTTCTACAATGAGCAGTTCTTC. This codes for CASSQSSGGLAGGFYNEQFF.

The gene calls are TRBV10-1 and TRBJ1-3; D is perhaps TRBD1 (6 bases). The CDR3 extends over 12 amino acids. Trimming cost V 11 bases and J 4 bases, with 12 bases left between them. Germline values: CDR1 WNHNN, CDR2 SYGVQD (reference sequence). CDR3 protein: CADSDSGNTIYF. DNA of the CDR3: TGCGCCGACTCGGACAGCGGAAACACCATATATTTT.

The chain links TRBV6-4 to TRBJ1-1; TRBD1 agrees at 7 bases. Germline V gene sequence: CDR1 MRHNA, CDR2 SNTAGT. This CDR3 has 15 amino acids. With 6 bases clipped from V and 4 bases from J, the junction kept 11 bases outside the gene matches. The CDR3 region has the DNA TGTGCCAGCAGCGACGTAAGGGGGCGCATCACTGAAGCTTTCTTT. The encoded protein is CASSDVRGRITEAFF.

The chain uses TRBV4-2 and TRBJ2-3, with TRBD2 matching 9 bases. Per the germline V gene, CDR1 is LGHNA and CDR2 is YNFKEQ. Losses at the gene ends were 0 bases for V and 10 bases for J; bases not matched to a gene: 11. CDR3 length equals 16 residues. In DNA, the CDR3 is TGTGCCAGCAGCCAAGAGATGATAGCGGGGGTTTCACCGCAGTATTTT. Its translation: CASSQEMIAGVSPQYF.

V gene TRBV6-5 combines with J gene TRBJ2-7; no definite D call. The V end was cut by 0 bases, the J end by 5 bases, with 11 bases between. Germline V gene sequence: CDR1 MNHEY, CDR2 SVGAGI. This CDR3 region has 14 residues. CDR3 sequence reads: CASSYSREFNEQYF. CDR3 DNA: TGTGCCAGCAGTTACTCGAGAGAATTCAACGAGCAGTACTTC.